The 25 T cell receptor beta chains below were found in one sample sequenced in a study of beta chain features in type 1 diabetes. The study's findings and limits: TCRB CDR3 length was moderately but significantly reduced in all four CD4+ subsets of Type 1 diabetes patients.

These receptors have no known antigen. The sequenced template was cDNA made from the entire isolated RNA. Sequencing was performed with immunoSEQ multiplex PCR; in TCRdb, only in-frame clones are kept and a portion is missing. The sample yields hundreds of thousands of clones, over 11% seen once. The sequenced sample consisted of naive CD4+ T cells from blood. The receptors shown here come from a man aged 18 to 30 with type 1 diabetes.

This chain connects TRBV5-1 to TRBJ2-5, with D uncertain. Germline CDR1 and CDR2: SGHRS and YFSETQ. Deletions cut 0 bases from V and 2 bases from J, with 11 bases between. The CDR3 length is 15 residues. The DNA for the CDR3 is TGCGCCAGCAGCTTGGAACCTATGGGACAAGAGACCCAGTACTTC. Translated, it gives CASSLEPMGQETQYF. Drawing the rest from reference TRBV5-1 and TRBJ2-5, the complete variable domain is KAGVTQTPRYLIKTRGQQVTLSCSPISGHRSVSWYQQTPGQGLQFLFEYFSETQRNKGNFPGRFSGRQFSNSRSEMNVSTLELGDSALYLCASSLEPMGQETQYFGPGTRLLVL.

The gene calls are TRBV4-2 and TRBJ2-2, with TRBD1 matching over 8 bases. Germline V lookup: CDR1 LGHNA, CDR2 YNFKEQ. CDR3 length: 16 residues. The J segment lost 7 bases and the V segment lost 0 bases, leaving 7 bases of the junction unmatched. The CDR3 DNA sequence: TGTGCCAGCAGCCAAGAGGTCGCAGGGGGCTTCGGGGAGCTGTTTTTT. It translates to CASSQEVAGGFGELFF.

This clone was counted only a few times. CDR3 protein: CASSESRGGQETQYF. In DNA form, the CDR3 reads TGCGCCAGCAGTGAGTCCAGGGGAGGCCAAGAGACCCAGTACTTC. V and J are TRBV10-1 and TRBJ2-5; tentatively, D is TRBD1 or TRBD2 (6 bases each). Trimming left V 0 bases short and J 1 base short, with 9 bases between. CDR3 length: 15 amino acids. Germline V lookup: CDR1 WNHNN, CDR2 SYGVQD (reference sequence).

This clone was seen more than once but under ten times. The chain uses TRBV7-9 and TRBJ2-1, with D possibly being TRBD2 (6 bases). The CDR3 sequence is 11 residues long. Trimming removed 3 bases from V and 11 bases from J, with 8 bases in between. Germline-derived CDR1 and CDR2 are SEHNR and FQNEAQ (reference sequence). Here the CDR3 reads CASSFREKQFF. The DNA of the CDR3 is TGTGCCAGCAGCTTCCGGGAGAAGCAGTTCTTC.

This chain's CDR3 is CASTLGQGQGYGYTF. For the CDR3, the DNA is TGTGCCAGCACCCTGGGCCAGGGACAGGGGTATGGCTACACCTTC. This chain uses TRBV28 with TRBJ1-2; 10 bases are shared with TRBD1. The junction had 10 bases not matched to a gene; V was cut back by 7 bases and J by 5 bases. Germline lookup yields CDR1 MDHEN and CDR2 SYDVKM. The CDR3 sequence is 15 residues long.

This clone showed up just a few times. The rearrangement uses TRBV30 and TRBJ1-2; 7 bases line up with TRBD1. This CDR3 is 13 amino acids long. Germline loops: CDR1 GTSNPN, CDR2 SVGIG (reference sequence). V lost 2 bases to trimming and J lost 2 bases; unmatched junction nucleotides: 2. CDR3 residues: CAWSQTGNYGYTF. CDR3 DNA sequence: TGTGCCTGGAGTCAGACAGGGAACTATGGCTACACCTTC.

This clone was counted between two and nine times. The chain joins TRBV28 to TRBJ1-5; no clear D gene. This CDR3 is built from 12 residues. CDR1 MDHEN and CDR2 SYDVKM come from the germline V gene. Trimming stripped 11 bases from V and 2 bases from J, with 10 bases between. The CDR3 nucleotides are TGTGCCGGACGTGGGGGCAATCAGCCCCAGCATTTT. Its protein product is CAGRGGNQPQHF.

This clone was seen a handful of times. CDR3 sequence: CASSQETWTSGHRELFF. The CDR3 DNA reads as TGTGCCAGCAGCCAAGAAACTTGGACTAGCGGCCACCGGGAGCTGTTTTTT. This sequence joins TRBV4-2 and TRBJ2-2, with 10 bases aligning to TRBD2. The CDR3 is 17 residues long. Trimming took 0 bases from V and 9 from J; bases not matched to a gene: 10. Germline assignment: CDR1 LGHNA and CDR2 YNFKEQ.

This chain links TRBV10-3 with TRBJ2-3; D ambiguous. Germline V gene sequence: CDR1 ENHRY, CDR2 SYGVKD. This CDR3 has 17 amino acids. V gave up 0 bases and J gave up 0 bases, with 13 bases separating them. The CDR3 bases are TGTGCCATCAGTGAGTCGCACGACTTTACTAGCACAGATACGCAGTATTTT. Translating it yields CAISESHDFTSTDTQYF.

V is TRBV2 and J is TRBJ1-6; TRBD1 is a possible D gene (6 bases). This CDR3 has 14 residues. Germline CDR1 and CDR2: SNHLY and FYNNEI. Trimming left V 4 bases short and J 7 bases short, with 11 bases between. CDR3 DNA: TGTGCCAGCAGTGCCAACACAGGGAATTCACCCCTCCACTTT. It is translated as CASSANTGNSPLHF.

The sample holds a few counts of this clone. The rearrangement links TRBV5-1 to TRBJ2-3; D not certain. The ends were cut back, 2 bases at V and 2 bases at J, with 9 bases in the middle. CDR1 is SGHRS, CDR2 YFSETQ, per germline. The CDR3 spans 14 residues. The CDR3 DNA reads TGCGCCAGCAGCTTACAGAGTCTCACAGATACGCAGTATTTT. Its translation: CASSLQSLTDTQYF. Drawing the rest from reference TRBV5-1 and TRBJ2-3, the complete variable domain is KAGVTQTPRYLIKTRGQQVTLSCSPISGHRSVSWYQQTPGQGLQFLFEYFSETQRNKGNFPGRFSGRQFSNSRSEMNVSTLELGDSALYLCASSLQSLTDTQYFGPGTRLTVL.

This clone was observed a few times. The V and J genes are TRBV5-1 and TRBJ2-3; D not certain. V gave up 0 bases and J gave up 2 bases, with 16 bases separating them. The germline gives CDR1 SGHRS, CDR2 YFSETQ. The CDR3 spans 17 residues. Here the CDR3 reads CASSLEGRRLYTDTQYF. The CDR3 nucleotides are TGCGCCAGCAGCTTGGAAGGCAGGCGTCTTTACACAGATACGCAGTATTTT.

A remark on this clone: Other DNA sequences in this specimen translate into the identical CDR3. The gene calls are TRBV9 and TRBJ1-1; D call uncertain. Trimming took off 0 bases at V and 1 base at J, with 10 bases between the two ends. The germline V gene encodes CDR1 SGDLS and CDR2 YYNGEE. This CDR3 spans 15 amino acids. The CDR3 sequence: CASSVVGDPNTEAFF. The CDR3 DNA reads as TGTGCCAGCAGCGTAGTTGGGGATCCGAACACTGAAGCTTTCTTT.

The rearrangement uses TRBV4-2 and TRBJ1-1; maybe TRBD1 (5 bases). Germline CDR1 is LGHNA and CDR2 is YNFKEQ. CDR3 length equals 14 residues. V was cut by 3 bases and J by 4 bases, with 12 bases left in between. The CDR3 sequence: CASSHSRGGTEAFF. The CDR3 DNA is TGTGCCAGCAGCCATTCCCGGGGGGGCACTGAAGCTTTCTTT.

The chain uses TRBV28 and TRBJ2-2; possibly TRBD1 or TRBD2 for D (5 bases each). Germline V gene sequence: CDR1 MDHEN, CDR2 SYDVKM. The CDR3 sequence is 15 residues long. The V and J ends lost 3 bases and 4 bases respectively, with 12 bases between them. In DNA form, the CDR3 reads TGTGCCAGCAGTTTCGGGACGGCACCCACCGGGGAGCTGTTTTTT. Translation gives CASSFGTAPTGELFF.

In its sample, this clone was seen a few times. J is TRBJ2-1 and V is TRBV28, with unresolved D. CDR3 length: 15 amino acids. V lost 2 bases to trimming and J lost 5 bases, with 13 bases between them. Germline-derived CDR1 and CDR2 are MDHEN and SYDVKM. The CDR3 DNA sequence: TGTGCCAGCAGTTTAAGTCCGCCGCAGAACAATGAGCAGTTCTTC. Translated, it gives CASSLSPPQNNEQFF.

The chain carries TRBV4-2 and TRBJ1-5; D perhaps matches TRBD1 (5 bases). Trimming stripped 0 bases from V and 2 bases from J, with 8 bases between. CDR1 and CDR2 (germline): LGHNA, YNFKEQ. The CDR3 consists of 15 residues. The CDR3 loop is CASSQDGGGNQPQHF. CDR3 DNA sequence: TGTGCCAGCAGCCAAGACGGGGGGGGCAATCAGCCCCAGCATTTT.

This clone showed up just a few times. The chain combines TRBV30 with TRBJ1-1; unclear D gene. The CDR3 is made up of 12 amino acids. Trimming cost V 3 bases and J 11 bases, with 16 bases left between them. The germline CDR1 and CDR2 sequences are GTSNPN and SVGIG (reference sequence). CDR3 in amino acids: CAWSASGPAAFF. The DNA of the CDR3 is TGTGCCTGGAGCGCGAGCGGCCCAGCGGCTTTCTTT.

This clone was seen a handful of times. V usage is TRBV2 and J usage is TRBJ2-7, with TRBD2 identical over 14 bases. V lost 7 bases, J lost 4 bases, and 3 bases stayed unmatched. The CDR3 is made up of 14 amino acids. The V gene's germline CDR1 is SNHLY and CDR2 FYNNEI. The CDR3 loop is CASKGTSGRYEQYF. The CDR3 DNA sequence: TGTGCCAGCAAAGGGACTAGCGGGAGATACGAGCAGTACTTC. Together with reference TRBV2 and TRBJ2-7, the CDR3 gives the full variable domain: EPEVTQTPSHQVTQMGQEVILRCVPISNHLYFYWYRQILGQKVEFLVSFYNNEISEKSEIFDDQFSVERPDGSNFTLKIRSTKLEDSAMYFCASKGTSGRYEQYFGPGTRLTVT.

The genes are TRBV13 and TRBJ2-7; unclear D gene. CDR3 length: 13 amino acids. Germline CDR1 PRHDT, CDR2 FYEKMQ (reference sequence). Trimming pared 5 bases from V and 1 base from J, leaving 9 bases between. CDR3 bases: TGTGCCAGCAGCCCCACGGAATCCTACGAGCAGTACTTC. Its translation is CASSPTESYEQYF.

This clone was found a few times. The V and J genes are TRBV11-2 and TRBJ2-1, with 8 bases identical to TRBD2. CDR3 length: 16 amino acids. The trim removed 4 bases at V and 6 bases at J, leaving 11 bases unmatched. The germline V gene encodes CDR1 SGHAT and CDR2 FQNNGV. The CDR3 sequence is CASSSAGSGDRNEQFF. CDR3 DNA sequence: TGTGCCAGCAGCTCCGCGGGTAGCGGGGACCGCAATGAGCAGTTCTTC.

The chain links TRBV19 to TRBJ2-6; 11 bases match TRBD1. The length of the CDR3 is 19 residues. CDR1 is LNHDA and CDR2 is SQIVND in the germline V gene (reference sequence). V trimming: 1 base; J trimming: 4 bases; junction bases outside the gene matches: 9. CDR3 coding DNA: TGTGCCAGTAGTATAGCAGGACAGGGGGCGTCCTCCGGGGCCAACGTCCTGACTTTC. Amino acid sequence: CASSIAGQGASSGANVLTF.

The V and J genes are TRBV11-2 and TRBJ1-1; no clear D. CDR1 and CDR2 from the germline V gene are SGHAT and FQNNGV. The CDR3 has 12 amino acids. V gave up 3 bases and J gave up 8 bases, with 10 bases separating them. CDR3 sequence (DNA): TGTGCCAGCAGCTTGGCCCTGGGCGAAGCTTTCTTT. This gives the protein CASSLALGEAFF.

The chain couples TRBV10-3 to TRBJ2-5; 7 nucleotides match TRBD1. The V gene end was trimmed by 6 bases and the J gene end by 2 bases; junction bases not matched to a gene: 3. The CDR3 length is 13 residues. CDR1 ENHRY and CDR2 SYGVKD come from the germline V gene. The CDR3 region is CAIRVGQQETQYF. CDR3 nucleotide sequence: TGTGCCATCAGGGTGGGACAGCAAGAGACCCAGTACTTC.

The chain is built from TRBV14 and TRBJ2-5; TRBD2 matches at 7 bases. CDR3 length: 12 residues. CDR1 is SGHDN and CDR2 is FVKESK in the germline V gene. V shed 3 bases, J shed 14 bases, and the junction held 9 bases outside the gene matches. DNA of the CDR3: TGTGCCAGCAGCCAGGCGGGGGACTACCTATACTTC. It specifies CASSQAGDYLYF. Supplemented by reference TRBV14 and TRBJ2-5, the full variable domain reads EAGVTQFPSHSVIEKGQTVTLRCDPISGHDNLYWYRRVMGKEIKFLLHFVKESKQDESGMPNNRFLAERTGGTYSTLKVQPAELEDSGVYFCASSQAGDYLYFGPGTRLLVL.